The subject of this entry is one TCR beta chain. Its antigen is undetermined. Produced via immunoSEQ multiplex PCR; TCRdb's table is partial and in-frame only. The sample gives tens of thousands of clones, around 76% of which show up once; 2.5% to 3.5% is in the top ten. The CDR3 has 15 amino acids. Germline V gene lookup returns CDR1 LNHDA and CDR2 SQIVND (reference sequence). After removal of 8 bases from V and 0 bases from J, the junction contained 7 bases not matched to a gene. This sample is drawn from a study of vaccination effects on CD4 cells after COVID-19. In the study overall: All study participants received two doses of BNT162b2 or mRNA-1273 vaccine. Study outcomes and limitations: Within healthy vaccinees, only 1 of 255 vaccine-induced clones displayed cross-reactivity with common cold coronaviruses.

Before sequencing, viral peptide pools were used by the ViraFEST assay to expand antigen-specific CD4+ T cells. CD4+ T cells were isolated after less than 12 days of culture. Nucleocapsid antibodies were negative in the vaccine recipients, who had never had SARS-CoV-2 infection. Wells containing a few million PBMC each were cultured with 10 IU/ml IL-2 and approximately 10 ug/ml peptides. In the cultures, half the medium was exchanged for IL-2 medium on days 3 and 7. This clonotype originated in a human donor who received a COVID-19 vaccine. The sequencing here drew on CD4+ T cells from PBMCs cultured with HCoV-NL63 spike peptides, taken before COVID-19 vaccination. The rearrangement joins TRBV19 to TRBJ2-1; 7 bases map to TRBD2. CDR3 coding DNA: TGTGCCAGTGCGTGGGAGGGGAGCTCCTACAATGAGCAGTTCTTC. Its translation is CASAWEGSSYNEQFF.